Sequencing of this T cell receptor beta chain was carried out in a study of human T cells and chemical hapten exposure. Study in general: A patient group, mainly female, showed alopecia areata, totalis or universalis.

MiXCR was run by TCRdb on the RACE reads, yielding one entry per CDR3 protein. Found here are tens of thousands of distinct CDR3 sequences, roughly 7.1% of them singletons; the top ten hold roughly 1.6%. Sample time point: patch test 1, 2 weeks after DPC sensitization. Treatment reported: therapeutic diphenylcyclopropenone sensitization with weekly scalp DPC. Blood collection took place prior to placing each patch test. This clonotype has at least ten counts. The antigen remains unidentified. There are 12 residues in the CDR3. V dropped 5 bases and J dropped 7 bases, with 6 bases sitting between them. Germline CDR1 is MNHEY and CDR2 is SVGAGI. Whole-study findings and limits: Expanded TCRs were compared with controls, and the expanded TCRs formed significantly more large CDR3 similarity clusters.

The receptor was isolated from a woman aged 25 to 39 with alopecia areata. Some clones in this sample may be carry-over from other donors' samples. V and J are TRBV6-5 and TRBJ1-6; D gene ambiguous. This sample comprised whole blood, obtained in connection with sensitization to the hapten diphenylcyclopropenone (DPC). CDR3 amino acids: CASSARNSPLHF. CDR3 sequence (DNA): TGTGCCAGCAGTGCGCGGAATTCACCCCTCCACTTT.